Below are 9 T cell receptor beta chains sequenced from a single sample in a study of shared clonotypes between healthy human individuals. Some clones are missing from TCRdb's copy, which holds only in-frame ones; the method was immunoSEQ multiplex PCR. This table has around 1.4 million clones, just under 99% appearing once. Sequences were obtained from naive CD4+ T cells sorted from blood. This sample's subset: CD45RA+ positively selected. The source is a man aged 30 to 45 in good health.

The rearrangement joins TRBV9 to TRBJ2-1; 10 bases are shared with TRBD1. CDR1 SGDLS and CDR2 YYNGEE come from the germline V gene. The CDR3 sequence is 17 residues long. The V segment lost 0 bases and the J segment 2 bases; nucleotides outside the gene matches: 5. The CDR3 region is CASSVGDRGLPYNEQFF. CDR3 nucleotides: TGTGCCAGCAGCGTAGGGGACAGGGGTCTGCCCTACAATGAGCAGTTCTTC.

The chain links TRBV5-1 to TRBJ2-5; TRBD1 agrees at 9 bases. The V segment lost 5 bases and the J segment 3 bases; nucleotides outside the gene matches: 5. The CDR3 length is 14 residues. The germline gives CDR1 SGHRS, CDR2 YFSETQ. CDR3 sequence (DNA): TGCGCCAGCAGATTTTGGACAGGGGAAGAGACCCAGTACTTC. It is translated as CASRFWTGEETQYF.

The CDR3 spells CASSQDDALGIGPLNTGELFF. As DNA, the CDR3 is TGCGCCAGCAGCCAAGATGACGCGTTGGGAATCGGACCCCTGAACACCGGGGAGCTGTTTTTT. The chain is built from TRBV4-1 and TRBJ2-2, with unresolved D. CDR3 length: 21 amino acids. Trimming removed 0 bases at V and 1 base at J, with 24 bases between. From germline, CDR1 is MGHRA and CDR2 YSYEKL.

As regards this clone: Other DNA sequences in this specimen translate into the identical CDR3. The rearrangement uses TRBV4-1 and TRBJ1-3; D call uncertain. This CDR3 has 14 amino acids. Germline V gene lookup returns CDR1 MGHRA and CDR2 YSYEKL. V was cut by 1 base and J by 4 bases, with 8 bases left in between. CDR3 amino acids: CASSQVGIGNTIYF. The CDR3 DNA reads TGCGCCAGCAGCCAAGTCGGTATCGGAAACACCATATATTTT.

The CDR3 DNA reads TGTGCCAGCAGTGTATCGTACACTGAAGCTTTCTTT. It is translated as CASSVSYTEAFF. The chain employs TRBV2 and TRBJ1-1; D not resolved. Germline V lookup: CDR1 SNHLY, CDR2 FYNNEI. This CDR3 comprises 12 residues. With 4 bases removed from V and 3 bases from J, the gap between germline ends came to 6 bases.

The CDR3 sequence: CASSELKTSPFNEQFF. The DNA of the CDR3 is TGTGCCAGCAGTGAATTGAAAACTAGCCCTTTCAATGAGCAGTTCTTC. The chain combines TRBV25-1 with TRBJ2-1; D might be TRBD2 (6 bases). This CDR3 region has 16 residues. V lost 1 base and J 6 bases, leaving 16 bases between the germline ends. Per germline, CDR1 MGHDK and CDR2 SYGVNS.

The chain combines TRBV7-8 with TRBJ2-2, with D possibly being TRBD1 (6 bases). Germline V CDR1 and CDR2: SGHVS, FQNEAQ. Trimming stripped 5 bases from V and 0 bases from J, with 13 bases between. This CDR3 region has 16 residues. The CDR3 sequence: CASSVAGVTNTGELFF. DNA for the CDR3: TGTGCCAGCAGCGTTGCAGGGGTTACGAACACCGGGGAGCTGTTTTTT.

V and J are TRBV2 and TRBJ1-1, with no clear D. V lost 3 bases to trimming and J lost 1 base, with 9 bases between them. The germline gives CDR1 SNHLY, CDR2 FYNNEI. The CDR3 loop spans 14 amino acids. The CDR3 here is CASSDGVANTEAFF. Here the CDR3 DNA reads TGTGCCAGCAGTGATGGGGTTGCGAACACTGAAGCTTTCTTT. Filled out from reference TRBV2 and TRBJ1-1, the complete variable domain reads EPEVTQTPSHQVTQMGQEVILRCVPISNHLYFYWYRQILGQKVEFLVSFYNNEISEKSEIFDDQFSVERPDGSNFTLKIRSTKLEDSAMYFCASSDGVANTEAFFGQGTRLTVV.

The CDR3 loop is CASSLSAGGPYNEQFF. CDR3 in DNA: TGTGCCAGCAGTTTATCGGCGGGAGGGCCCTACAATGAGCAGTTCTTC. The chain recombines TRBV28 with TRBJ2-1; TRBD2 matches at 9 bases. Germline CDR1 and CDR2: MDHEN and SYDVKM. The CDR3 extends over 16 amino acids. V lost 1 base to trimming and J lost 2 bases; unmatched junction nucleotides: 3.